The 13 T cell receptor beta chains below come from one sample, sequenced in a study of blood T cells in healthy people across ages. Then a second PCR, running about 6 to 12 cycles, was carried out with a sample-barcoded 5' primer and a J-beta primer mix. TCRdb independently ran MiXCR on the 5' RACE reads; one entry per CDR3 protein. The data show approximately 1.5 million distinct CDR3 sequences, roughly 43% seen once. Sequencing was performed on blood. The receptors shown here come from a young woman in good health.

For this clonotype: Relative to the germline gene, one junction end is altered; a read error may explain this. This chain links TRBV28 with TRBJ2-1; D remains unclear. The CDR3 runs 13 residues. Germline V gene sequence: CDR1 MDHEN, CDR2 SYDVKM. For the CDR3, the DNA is TGTGCCGGCAGTATCTCCCCCTACAATGAGCAGTTCTTC. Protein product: CAGSISPYNEQFF.

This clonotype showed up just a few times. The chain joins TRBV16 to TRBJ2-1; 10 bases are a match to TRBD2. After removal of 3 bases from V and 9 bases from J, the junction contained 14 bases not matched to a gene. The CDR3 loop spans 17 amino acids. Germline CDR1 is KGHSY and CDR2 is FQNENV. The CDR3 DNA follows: TGTGCCAGCAGCCACAATAGCGGGGGGCACCTTTTACGTGAGCAGTTCTTC. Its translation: CASSHNSGGHLLREQFF.

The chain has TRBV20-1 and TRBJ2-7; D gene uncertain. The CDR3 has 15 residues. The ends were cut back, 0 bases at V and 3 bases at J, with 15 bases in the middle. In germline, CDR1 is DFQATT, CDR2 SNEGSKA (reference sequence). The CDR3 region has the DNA TGCAGTGCTAGAGATCCTCCCGTCCAACTCTACGAGCAGTACTTC. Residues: CSARDPPVQLYEQYF.

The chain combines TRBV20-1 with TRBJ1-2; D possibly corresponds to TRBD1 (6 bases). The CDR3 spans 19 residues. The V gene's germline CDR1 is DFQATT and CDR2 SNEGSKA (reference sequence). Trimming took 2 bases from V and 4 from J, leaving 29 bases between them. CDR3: CSARIRAAGDLRLGYGYTF. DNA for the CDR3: TGCAGTGCTAGAATTCGGGCCGCAGGGGACCTAAGGCTAGGCTATGGCTACACCTTC.

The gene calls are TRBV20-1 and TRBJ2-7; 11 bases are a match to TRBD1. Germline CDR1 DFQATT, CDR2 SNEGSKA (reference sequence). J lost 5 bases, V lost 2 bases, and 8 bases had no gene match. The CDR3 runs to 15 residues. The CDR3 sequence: CSARNGQGAVNEQYF. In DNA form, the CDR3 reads TGCAGTGCTAGAAATGGACAGGGGGCTGTCAACGAGCAGTACTTC.

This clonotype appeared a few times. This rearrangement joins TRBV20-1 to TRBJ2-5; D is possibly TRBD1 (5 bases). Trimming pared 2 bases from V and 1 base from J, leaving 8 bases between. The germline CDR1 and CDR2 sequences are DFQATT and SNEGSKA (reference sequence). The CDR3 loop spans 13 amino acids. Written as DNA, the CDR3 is TGCAGTGCTAGACAGACAGTCCAAGAGACCCAGTACTTC. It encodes CSARQTVQETQYF.

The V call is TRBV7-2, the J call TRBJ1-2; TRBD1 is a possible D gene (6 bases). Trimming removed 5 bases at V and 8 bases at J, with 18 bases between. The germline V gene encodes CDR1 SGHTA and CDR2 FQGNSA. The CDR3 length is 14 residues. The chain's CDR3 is CASSMTGGVYGYTF. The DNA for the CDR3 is TGTGCCAGCAGCATGACAGGAGGAGTTTACGGCTACACCTTC.

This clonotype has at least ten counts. The CDR3 coding sequence is TGTGCCAGCAGTTCCCTGGGGGTTAACTATGGCTACACCTTC. This translates into CASSSLGVNYGYTF. The chain links TRBV12-3 or TRBV12-4 to TRBJ1-2; perhaps TRBD1 as D (5 bases). Trimming removed 4 bases from V and 1 base from J, with 10 bases in between. This CDR3 is built from 14 residues.

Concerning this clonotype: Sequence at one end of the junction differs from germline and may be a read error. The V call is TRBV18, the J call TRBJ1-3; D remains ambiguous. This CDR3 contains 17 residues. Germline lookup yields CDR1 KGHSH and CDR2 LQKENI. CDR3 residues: CASSAPSGRSSGNTIYF. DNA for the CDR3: TGTGCCAGCTCAGCACCGTCGGGAAGGAGCTCTGGAAACACCATATATTTT.

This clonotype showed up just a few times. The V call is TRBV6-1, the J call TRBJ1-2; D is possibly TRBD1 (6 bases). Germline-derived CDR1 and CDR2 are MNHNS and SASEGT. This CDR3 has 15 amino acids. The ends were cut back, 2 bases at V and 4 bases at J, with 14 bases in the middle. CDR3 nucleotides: TGTGCCAGCAGTGAAAACCCGTCCAGGGGCTATGGCTACACCTTC. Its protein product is CASSENPSRGYGYTF.

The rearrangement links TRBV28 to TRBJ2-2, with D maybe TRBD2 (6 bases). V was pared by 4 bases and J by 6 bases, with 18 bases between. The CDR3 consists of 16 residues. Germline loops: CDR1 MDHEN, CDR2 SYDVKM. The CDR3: CASSSPEGGKAGELFF. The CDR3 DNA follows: TGTGCCAGCAGTTCCCCGGAGGGCGGAAAGGCCGGGGAGCTGTTTTTT.

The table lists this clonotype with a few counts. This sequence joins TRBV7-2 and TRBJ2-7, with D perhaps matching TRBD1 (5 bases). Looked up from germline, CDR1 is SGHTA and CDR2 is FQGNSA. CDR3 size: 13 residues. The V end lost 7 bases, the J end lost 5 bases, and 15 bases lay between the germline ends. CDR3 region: CASKRTSVDEQYF. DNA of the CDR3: TGTGCCAGCAAACGGACATCGGTGGACGAGCAGTACTTC.

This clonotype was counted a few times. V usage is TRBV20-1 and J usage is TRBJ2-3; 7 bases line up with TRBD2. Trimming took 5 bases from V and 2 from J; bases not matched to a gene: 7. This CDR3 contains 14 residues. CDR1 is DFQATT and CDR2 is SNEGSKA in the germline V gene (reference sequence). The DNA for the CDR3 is TGCAGTGCTCCCGGGACTACTTCCACAGATACGCAGTATTTT. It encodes CSAPGTTSTDTQYF.